The 30 T cell receptor beta chains below come from one sample, sequenced in a study of control samples from healthy donors and cancer patients. Assay: immunoSEQ multiplex PCR; the TCRdb copy retains only in-frame clones and omits some. This table has fewer than 200,000 clones, about 92% appearing once. The sample was blood. The receptors derive from a man aged 25-45 years in good health.

The chain uses TRBV7-2 and TRBJ1-2; no clear D gene. V lost 5 bases to trimming and J lost 0 bases, with 7 bases between them. CDR3 length: 13 amino acids. The germline V gene has CDR1 SGHTA and CDR2 FQGNSA. The CDR3 DNA reads as TGTGCCAGCAGCAAACGTGCTAACTATGGCTACACCTTC. It is translated as CASSKRANYGYTF. The full variable domain, in which reference TRBV7-2 and TRBJ1-2 provide the parts outside the CDR3, is GAGVSQSPSNKVTEKGKDVELRCDPISGHTALYWYRQSLGQGLEFLIYFQGNSAPDKSGLPSDRFSAERTGGSVSTLTIQRTQQEDSAVYLCASSKRANYGYTFGSGTRLTVV.

The chain carries TRBV24-1 and TRBJ1-1; D not certain. V lost 2 bases, J lost 4 bases, and 7 bases lay in between. The V gene's germline CDR1 is KGHDR and CDR2 SFDVKD. This CDR3 comprises 13 residues. In nucleotides, the CDR3 is TGTGCCACCAGTGATTGGCAAAGCACTGAAGCTTTCTTT. Its protein product is CATSDWQSTEAFF.

The CDR3 sequence: CSASRRREGTGELFF. The DNA of the CDR3 is TGCAGTGCTAGTCGGCGCAGGGAGGGCACCGGGGAGCTGTTTTTT. The chain couples TRBV20-1 to TRBJ2-2, with 7 bases fitting TRBD2. The germline V gene encodes CDR1 DFQATT and CDR2 SNEGSKA (reference sequence). CDR3 length: 15 amino acids. The ends lost 3 bases at V and 4 bases at J; junction bases unmatched: 8.

The gene calls are TRBV4-3 and TRBJ2-5; D perhaps matches TRBD1 (6 bases). Germline V gene sequence: CDR1 LGHNA, CDR2 YSLEER. V was trimmed by 6 bases and J by 0 bases, leaving 8 bases between them. The CDR3 length is 13 residues. The CDR3, as DNA: TGCGCCAGCAGACGGACAGACCAAGAGACCCAGTACTTC. Translation: CASRRTDQETQYF.

The J gene is TRBJ1-1, the V gene TRBV6-5; TRBD1 might be the D (6 bases). This CDR3 spans 13 amino acids. Germline CDR1 reads MNHEY; CDR2 reads SVGAGI. Trimming shortened V by 6 bases and J by 4 bases, and 12 bases separated the two germline ends. The CDR3: CASRQGVITEAFF. The CDR3 DNA reads as TGTGCCAGCAGACAGGGTGTGATCACTGAAGCTTTCTTT.

Turning to this clone: This CDR3 is also generated by other DNA sequences in the sample. The CDR3 coding sequence is TGCGCCAGCAGCCTGGGGACAGGGGATTCACCCCTCCACTTT. This codes for CASSLGTGDSPLHF. The V and J genes are TRBV4-1 and TRBJ1-6, with 10 bases fitting TRBD1. This CDR3 is 14 amino acids long. CDR1 and CDR2 from the germline V gene are MGHRA and YSYEKL. Trimming removed 4 bases from V and 8 bases from J; junction bases left unmatched: 2.

The chain links TRBV5-6 to TRBJ2-7; the D gene is possibly TRBD1 (5 bases). Germline values: CDR1 SGHDT, CDR2 YYEEEE. The CDR3 is made up of 14 amino acids. With 4 bases removed from V and 6 bases from J, the gap between germline ends came to 17 bases. CDR3 loop: CASSRSQGWGEQYF. CDR3 DNA: TGTGCCAGCAGCCGCAGTCAGGGTTGGGGCGAGCAGTACTTC. Full variable domain (remainder filled in from reference TRBV5-6 and TRBJ2-7): DAGVTQSPTHLIKTRGQQVTLRCSPKSGHDTVSWYQQALGQGPQFIFQYYEEEERQRGNFPDRFSGHQFPNYSSELNVNALLLGDSALYLCASSRSQGWGEQYFGPGTRLTVT.

The chain carries TRBV30 and TRBJ2-1; 7 bases align to TRBD2. CDR1 GTSNPN and CDR2 SVGIG come from the germline V gene (reference sequence). Unmatched junction bases numbered 10, after V lost 2 bases and J lost 12 bases. The CDR3 sequence is 13 residues long. CDR3 bases: TGTGCCTGGAGTAGAGGACTAGGAATTGGGCAGTTCTTC. Its translation: CAWSRGLGIGQFF.

This chain uses TRBV20-1 with TRBJ2-3, with 8 bases that match TRBD2. The trim removed 3 bases at V and 4 bases at J, leaving 12 bases unmatched. The CDR3 extends over 16 amino acids. Per germline, CDR1 DFQATT and CDR2 SNEGSKA (reference sequence). CDR3 in DNA: TGCAGTGCTAGTGCCCTAGCGGGTATTATCGCAGATACGCAGTATTTT. The encoded protein is CSASALAGIIADTQYF.

The V call is TRBV7-9, the J call TRBJ2-3; TRBD1 matches at 7 bases. From germline, CDR1 is SEHNR and CDR2 FQNEAQ (reference sequence). Trimming cost V 5 bases and J 2 bases; bases outside gene matches: 7. This CDR3 is built from 15 residues. CDR3 loop: CASSPGQAATDTQYF. In DNA form, the CDR3 reads TGTGCCAGCAGCCCAGGACAGGCCGCCACAGATACGCAGTATTTT. The variable domain in full, completed from reference TRBV7-9 and TRBJ2-3, reads DTGVSQNPRHKITKRGQNVTFRCDPISEHNRLYWYRQTLGQGPEFLTYFQNEAQLEKSRLLSDRFSAERPKGSFSTLEIQRTEQGDSAMYLCASSPGQAATDTQYFGPGTRLTVL.

This chain joins TRBV29-1 and TRBJ2-5; TRBD1 is a possible D gene (5 bases). This CDR3 spans 12 amino acids. Looked up from germline, CDR1 is SQVTM and CDR2 is ANQGSEA. Trimming removed 3 bases from V and 4 bases from J, with 9 bases in between. The CDR3 reads CSVEWQGETQYF. For the CDR3, the DNA is TGCAGCGTTGAGTGGCAGGGAGAGACCCAGTACTTC.

The chain uses TRBV27 and TRBJ2-7, with TRBD1 as a possible D gene (6 bases). Germline V gene sequence: CDR1 MNHEY, CDR2 SMNVEV (reference sequence). The CDR3 consists of 14 residues. Trimming shortened V by 5 bases and J by 1 base, and 12 bases separated the two germline ends. Written as DNA, the CDR3 is TGTGCCAGCAGTCCCCGGGACAAGTCCTACGAGCAGTACTTC. Translated, it gives CASSPRDKSYEQYF.

The rearrangement uses TRBV1 and TRBJ2-5; no DNA check was done on the table's D call, TRBD2. TRBV1 has pseudogene status. The CDR3 totals 16 residues. DNA of the CDR3: TGCACCAGCAGCCCCGGACTAGCGGGGGGACGAGAGACCCAGTACTTC. Translating gives CTSSPGLAGGRETQYF.

The chain employs TRBV9 and TRBJ2-5; possible D gene TRBD1, 6 bases. With 1 base removed from V and 4 bases from J, the gap between germline ends came to 11 bases. The CDR3 runs to 14 residues. Looked up from germline, CDR1 is SGDLS and CDR2 is YYNGEE. CDR3 amino acids: CASSVTGKTETQYF. The CDR3, as DNA: TGTGCCAGCAGCGTAACAGGGAAGACAGAGACCCAGTACTTC.

This chain connects TRBV28 to TRBJ1-6; 8 bases line up with TRBD1. Germline V CDR1 and CDR2: MDHEN, SYDVKM. V shed 6 bases and J 6 bases; nucleotides not matched to a gene: 7. The CDR3 contains 15 residues. The CDR3, as DNA: TGTGCCAGCAGGCCTCAGGGGGCGCTTAATTCACCCCTCCACTTT. Protein: CASRPQGALNSPLHF.

CDR3 region: CASSMVGQGSSPLHF. Here the CDR3 DNA reads TGTGCCAGTAGTATGGTGGGTCAGGGAAGCTCACCCCTCCACTTT. J is TRBJ1-6 and V is TRBV19; the D gene is possibly TRBD1 (5 bases). The germline V gene has CDR1 LNHDA and CDR2 SQIVND (reference sequence). The CDR3 extends over 15 amino acids. V was clipped by 3 bases and J by 10 bases, with 16 bases between them.

This clone has just a few counts. The chain combines TRBV21-1 with TRBJ2-7; TRBD1 is taken as the D call from the table, unchecked against the DNA. TRBV21-1 has pseudogene status. The CDR3 covers 15 residues. This CDR3 reads CASNAEGDSCYEQYF. CDR3 nucleotide sequence: TGTGCCAGCAATGCGGAGGGGGACAGCTGCTACGAGCAGTACTTC.

The J gene is TRBJ1-6, the V gene TRBV30, with D possibly matching TRBD1 (5 bases). Deletions cut 4 bases from V and 1 base from J, with 11 bases between. CDR3 length: 15 amino acids. Germline V gives CDR1 GTSNPN, CDR2 SVGIG (reference sequence). In nucleotides, the CDR3 is TGTGCCTGGAACTCCTACAGGTCCTATAATTCACCCCTCCACTTT. Amino acids: CAWNSYRSYNSPLHF.

The chain employs TRBV30 and TRBJ2-7; no clear D gene. With 0 bases removed from V and 6 bases from J, the gap between germline ends came to 3 bases. The CDR3 covers 10 residues. Germline V gives CDR1 GTSNPN, CDR2 SVGIG (reference sequence). CDR3 amino acids: CAWSVVEQYF. The CDR3 DNA follows: TGTGCCTGGAGTGTGGTCGAGCAGTACTTC.

This chain joins TRBV19 and TRBJ1-1, with a tentative D call TRBD1 (6 bases). CDR1 is LNHDA, CDR2 SQIVND, per germline (reference sequence). The CDR3 is 16 residues long. Trimming shortened V by 3 bases and J by 5 bases, and 19 bases separated the two germline ends. The CDR3 spells CASSMAQGRGITEAFF. The CDR3, as DNA: TGTGCCAGTAGTATGGCCCAGGGGAGGGGCATAACTGAAGCTTTCTTT.

The genes are TRBV5-1 and TRBJ2-5; D is perhaps TRBD1 (8 bases). CDR3 length: 15 residues. V gave up 1 base and J gave up 13 bases, with 23 bases separating them. The V gene's germline CDR1 is SGHRS and CDR2 YFSETQ. CDR3 loop: CASSLTGQGGVPRYF. DNA of the CDR3: TGCGCCAGCAGCTTGACCGGACAGGGAGGGGTACCTCGGTACTTC.

The J gene is TRBJ1-6, the V gene TRBV5-1, with D uncertain. CDR1 and CDR2 (germline): SGHRS, YFSETQ. The CDR3 totals 14 residues. Trimming pared 3 bases from V and 4 bases from J, leaving 8 bases between. CDR3 in amino acids: CASSSQQYNSPLHF. DNA of the CDR3: TGCGCCAGCAGCTCCCAGCAGTATAATTCACCCCTCCACTTT. Drawing the rest from reference TRBV5-1 and TRBJ1-6, the complete variable domain is KAGVTQTPRYLIKTRGQQVTLSCSPISGHRSVSWYQQTPGQGLQFLFEYFSETQRNKGNFPGRFSGRQFSNSRSEMNVSTLELGDSALYLCASSSQQYNSPLHFGNGTRLTVT.

The CDR3 nucleotides read TGTGCCAGCTCACCAATGAGACTAGCGGGAAGCGCAGATACGCAGTATTTT. As protein: CASSPMRLAGSADTQYF. This sequence joins TRBV18 and TRBJ2-3; 11 positions match TRBD2. Germline loops: CDR1 KGHSH, CDR2 LQKENI. This CDR3 has 17 residues. After removal of 2 bases from V and 4 bases from J, the junction contained 8 bases not matched to a gene.

The gene calls are TRBV9 and TRBJ2-1, with TRBD2 matching 11 bases. The CDR3 spans 15 residues. Germline lookup yields CDR1 SGDLS and CDR2 YYNGEE. With V trimmed by 2 bases and J by 8 bases, 6 bases remained unmatched. This CDR3 is CASSVTSGSTYEQFF. The DNA for the CDR3 is TGTGCCAGCAGCGTCACTAGCGGGAGTACCTATGAGCAGTTCTTC.

V usage is TRBV28 and J usage is TRBJ2-7, with D possibly TRBD2 on 5 matching bases. V lost 2 bases and J lost 3, with 20 bases in between. This CDR3 is built from 17 residues. Germline V gene lookup returns CDR1 MDHEN and CDR2 SYDVKM. The CDR3 region has the DNA TGTGCCAGCAGTTTAGGGCCCGGCAGGAGGAACTTCTACGAGCAGTACTTC. Translation: CASSLGPGRRNFYEQYF.

V is TRBV27 and J is TRBJ1-2, with 7 bases lining up with TRBD1. Trimming cost V 3 bases and J 4 bases; bases outside gene matches: 11. CDR1 and CDR2 (germline): MNHEY, SMNVEV (reference sequence). The CDR3 totals 16 residues. Here the CDR3 reads CASSFGPSGGGYGYTF. The CDR3 DNA follows: TGTGCCAGCAGTTTTGGACCATCAGGGGGAGGCTATGGCTACACCTTC.

The chain recombines TRBV5-1 with TRBJ2-1; D remains unclear. This CDR3 has 17 residues. Per the germline V gene, CDR1 is SGHRS and CDR2 is YFSETQ. With 2 bases removed from V and 4 bases from J, the gap between germline ends came to 19 bases. The CDR3 spells CASSFQARTLRYNEQFF. In nucleotides, the CDR3 is TGCGCCAGCAGCTTCCAGGCCCGGACCCTAAGGTACAATGAGCAGTTCTTC.

V and J are TRBV9 and TRBJ1-3, with D possibly TRBD1 on 6 matching bases. CDR3 length equals 16 residues. Germline V gene data show CDR1 as SGDLS and CDR2 as YYNGEE. Trimming took 4 bases from V and 0 from J, leaving 14 bases between them. The DNA for the CDR3 is TGTGCCAGCAGCCCTCGGGGGGACAACTCTGGAAACACCATATATTTT. Residues: CASSPRGDNSGNTIYF. The full variable domain, completed using reference TRBV9 and TRBJ1-3, is DSGVTQTPKHLITATGQRVTLRCSPRSGDLSVYWYQQSLDQGLQFLIQYYNGEERAKGNILERFSAQQFPDLHSELNLSSLELGDSALYFCASSPRGDNSGNTIYFGEGSWLTVV.

CDR3 bases: TGTGCCAGCAGATACTCTAAGGCAGATACGCAGTATTTT. It is translated as CASRYSKADTQYF. The chain employs TRBV12-3 or TRBV12-4 and TRBJ2-3; D is uncertain. Trimming removed 6 bases from V and 4 bases from J, with 11 bases in between. This CDR3 has 13 residues.

The chain employs TRBV28 and TRBJ1-4; TRBD1 matches 8 bases. This CDR3 has 15 residues. Germline CDR1 MDHEN, CDR2 SYDVKM. The V segment lost 6 bases and the J segment 5 bases; nucleotides outside the gene matches: 8. This CDR3 is CASRMMTGVNEKLFF. The CDR3, as DNA: TGTGCCAGCAGGATGATGACAGGGGTAAATGAAAAACTGTTTTTT.